Included here is one T cell receptor (beta chain) sequence, with context. Its antigen is still unknown. This table comes from immunoSEQ multiplex PCR, and its TCRdb copy is limited to in-frame clones, with some not included. The table records roughly 120,000 clones, 91% of them present only once. This entry comes from a study of T cell responses to AZD1222 COVID-19 vaccine. Study-wide findings and caveats: Donors were chiefly white British, with a greater number of females, and clonal diversity was perhaps underestimated. Spike-specific TCR breadth and depth went up after people got two AZD1222 doses. Recipients of AZD1222 seropositive at baseline numbered only 5 or 6. It was only after the peak T cell response that any repertoires were sampled.

The source material was peripheral blood, sampled on day 0 of AZD1222 vaccination. This sequence was found in an adult in good health.

This CDR3 is CASSPPDRFFEAFF. In DNA, the CDR3 is TGTGCCAGTAGTCCCCCGGACAGATTTTTTGAAGCTTTCTTT. J is TRBJ1-1 and V is TRBV19; a weak D match, TRBD1 (6 bases). The CDR3 extends over 14 amino acids. Per germline, CDR1 LNHDA and CDR2 SQIVND (reference sequence). V was trimmed by 5 bases and J by 7 bases, leaving 17 bases between them.